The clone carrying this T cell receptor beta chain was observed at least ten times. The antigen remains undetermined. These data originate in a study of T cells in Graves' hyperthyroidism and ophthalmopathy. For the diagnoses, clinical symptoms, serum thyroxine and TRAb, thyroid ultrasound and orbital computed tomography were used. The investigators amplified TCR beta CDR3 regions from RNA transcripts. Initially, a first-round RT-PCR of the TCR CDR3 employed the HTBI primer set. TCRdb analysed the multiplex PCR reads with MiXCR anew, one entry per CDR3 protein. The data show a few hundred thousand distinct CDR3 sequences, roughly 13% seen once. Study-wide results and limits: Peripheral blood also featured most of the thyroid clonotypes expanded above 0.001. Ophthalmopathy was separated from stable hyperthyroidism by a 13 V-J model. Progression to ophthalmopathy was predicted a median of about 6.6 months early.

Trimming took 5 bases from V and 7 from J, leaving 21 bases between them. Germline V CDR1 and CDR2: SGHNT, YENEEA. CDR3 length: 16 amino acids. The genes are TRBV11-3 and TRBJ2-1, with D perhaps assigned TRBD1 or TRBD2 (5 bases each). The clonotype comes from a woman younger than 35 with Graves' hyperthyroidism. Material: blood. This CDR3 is CASSLDPGPGKNEQFF. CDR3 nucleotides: TGTGCCAGCAGCCTCGACCCGGGACCGGGAAAGAATGAGCAGTTCTTC.